This passage covers 21 T cell receptor beta chains from one sample sequenced in a study of T cell responses to AZD1222 COVID-19 vaccine. TCRdb's copy holds only in-frame clones and misses some; the assay was immunoSEQ multiplex PCR. This sample carries 130,000 to 150,000 clones, roughly nine tenths of them seen once, and the ten largest clones take 1.5% to 2%. The sequenced sample was peripheral blood, obtained on day 0 of AZD1222 vaccination. These receptor sequences come from an adult in good health.

The genes are TRBV5-1 and TRBJ1-4; D gene uncertain. Trimming left V 1 base short and J 0 bases short, with 7 bases between. Germline V CDR1 and CDR2: SGHRS, YFSETQ. The CDR3 runs to 15 residues. In nucleotides, the CDR3 is TGCGCCAGCAGCTTGAGTCCTGCAACTAATGAAAAACTGTTTTTT. As protein: CASSLSPATNEKLFF.

This clone has only a few counts. The chain carries TRBV10-1 and TRBJ1-1; the D is unclear. Trimming pared 3 bases from V and 4 bases from J, leaving 9 bases between. The germline V gene has CDR1 WNHNN and CDR2 SYGVQD (reference sequence). CDR3 length: 13 residues. This CDR3 reads CASSEGRPTEAFF. CDR3 sequence (DNA): TGCGCCAGCAGTGAAGGCAGGCCCACTGAAGCTTTCTTT.

The chain recombines TRBV7-3 with TRBJ2-2, with TRBD2 identical over 15 bases. V was clipped by 5 bases and J by 4 bases; unmatched bases: 8. The CDR3 consists of 18 residues. Looked up from germline, CDR1 is SGHTA and CDR2 is FQGTGA. The DNA of the CDR3 is TGTGCCAGCAGCCCCGGACTAGCGGGAGGGCTTGCCACCGGGGAGCTGTTTTTT. Protein product: CASSPGLAGGLATGELFF.

The chain combines TRBV6-5 with TRBJ2-2; 9 bases are shared with TRBD2. The CDR3 extends over 14 amino acids. V lost 10 bases and J lost 3; bases outside the gene matches: 6. CDR1 is MNHEY, CDR2 SVGAGI, per germline. DNA of the CDR3: TGTGCCACCTATAGCGGGAGATACACCGGGGAGCTGTTTTTT. This gives the protein CATYSGRYTGELFF.

V usage is TRBV6-4 and J usage is TRBJ2-1; 7 nucleotides match TRBD1. The V gene end was trimmed by 6 bases and the J gene end by 9 bases; junction bases not matched to a gene: 8. Looked up from germline, CDR1 is MRHNA and CDR2 is SNTAGT. There are 13 residues in the CDR3. The CDR3 here is CASRKTGVSEQFF. CDR3 DNA sequence: TGTGCCAGCAGGAAAACAGGGGTTAGTGAGCAGTTCTTC.

This chain links TRBV28 with TRBJ1-4; 8 nucleotides agree with TRBD1. Germline CDR1 and CDR2: MDHEN and SYDVKM. J was trimmed by 8 bases and V by 3 bases; bases with no gene match: 5. The CDR3 extends over 14 amino acids. CDR3 sequence reads: CASSLAGGKEKLFF. DNA of the CDR3: TGTGCCAGCAGTTTGGCAGGGGGCAAGGAAAAACTGTTTTTT.

The rearrangement joins TRBV2 to TRBJ2-7; TRBD2 matches 9 bases. J lost 0 bases, V lost 2 bases, and 2 bases had no gene match. CDR1 and CDR2 from the germline V gene are SNHLY and FYNNEI. The length of the CDR3 is 15 residues. The chain's CDR3 is CASSESAGGSYEQYF. In DNA form, the CDR3 reads TGTGCCAGCAGTGAATCAGCGGGGGGCTCCTACGAGCAGTACTTC.

The V call is TRBV11-3, the J call TRBJ1-1, with 9 bases matching TRBD1. This CDR3 has 14 residues. CDR1 and CDR2 (germline): SGHNT, YENEEA. V lost 5 bases, J lost 4 bases, and 5 bases stayed unmatched. The CDR3 DNA is TGTGCCAGCAGCCCGGGACAGGGAGGCACTGAAGCTTTCTTT. This translates into CASSPGQGGTEAFF.

The chain carries TRBV15 and TRBJ2-3; 10 bases are a match to TRBD1. Germline V gene sequence: CDR1 LNHNV, CDR2 YYDKDF (reference sequence). This CDR3 has 19 amino acids. V was clipped by 5 bases and J by 4 bases; unmatched bases: 18. DNA of the CDR3: TGTGCCACCAGCGGTGACCGGGGCAGGGGACAGGGGATAGCAGATACGCAGTATTTT. Translation: CATSGDRGRGQGIADTQYF.

This sequence joins TRBV19 and TRBJ1-6; 10 bases line up with TRBD1. The CDR3 runs 16 residues. V shed 1 base and J 6 bases; nucleotides not matched to a gene: 3. CDR1 LNHDA and CDR2 SQIVND come from the germline V gene (reference sequence). CDR3 sequence (DNA): TGTGCCAGTAGTATAGTGGGACAGGGGTTTAATTCACCCCTCCACTTT. It encodes CASSIVGQGFNSPLHF.

This clone was observed a single time. The chain has TRBV11-3 and TRBJ2-1, with 8 bases lining up with TRBD2. This CDR3 is built from 13 residues. The germline CDR1 and CDR2 sequences are SGHNT and YENEEA. The CDR3 here is CTRMARGAGEQFF. In nucleotides, the CDR3 is TGTACTAGGATGGCGCGGGGGGCGGGTGAGCAGTTCTTC.

The chain carries TRBV4-1 and TRBJ1-5, with D possibly TRBD1 on 5 matching bases. The CDR3 is 15 residues long. Between the trimmed V and J ends, which lost 0 bases and 6 bases, there was a span of 12 bases. From germline, CDR1 is MGHRA and CDR2 YSYEKL. The CDR3 DNA follows: TGCGCCAGCAGCCAAGATGTCGGCAGGGCTCAGCCCCAGCATTTT. Encoded protein: CASSQDVGRAQPQHF.

This clone was seen just once. The V call is TRBV27, the J call TRBJ2-7, with TRBD1 as a possible D gene (6 bases). The CDR3 spans 13 residues. The germline V gene has CDR1 MNHEY and CDR2 SMNVEV (reference sequence). V shed 6 bases and J shed 5 bases, with 14 bases lying between them. The CDR3 loop is CASSNTGRNEQYF. The CDR3 DNA is TGTGCCAGCAGCAACACAGGGAGAAACGAGCAGTACTTC.

This clone has a single count. The chain employs TRBV5-5 and TRBJ2-1; 11 nucleotides match TRBD2. J gave up 4 bases and V 0 bases, and 0 bases lay outside the gene matches. Germline V gene sequence: CDR1 SGHKS, CDR2 YYEKEE (reference sequence). CDR3 size: 15 residues. CDR3 region: CASSLGLAGYNEQFF. The CDR3 bases are TGTGCCAGCAGCTTGGGACTAGCGGGGTACAATGAGCAGTTCTTC.

The CDR3 sequence: CASSKTGSGNTIYF. The CDR3 nucleotides read TGTGCCAGCAGTAAAACAGGGTCTGGAAACACCATATATTTT. This rearrangement joins TRBV6-6 to TRBJ1-3, with D maybe TRBD1 (6 bases). The CDR3 is 14 amino acids. Germline V gene sequence: CDR1 MNHNY, CDR2 SVGAGI (reference sequence). V lost 5 bases, J lost 1 base, and 9 bases lay in between.

This clone occurred once. V gene TRBV6-4 combines with J gene TRBJ1-5; 8 positions agree with TRBD1. The CDR3 length is 12 residues. V gave up 7 bases and J gave up 6 bases; unmatched junction bases: 2. Looked up from germline, CDR1 is MRHNA and CDR2 is SNTAGT. The CDR3, as DNA: TGTGCCAGCATCAGGGGGCGTCAGCCCCAGCATTTT. Amino acid sequence: CASIRGRQPQHF.

The rearrangement joins TRBV7-9 to TRBJ2-1; D not certain. The CDR3 runs to 14 residues. CDR1 and CDR2 from the germline V gene are SEHNR and FQNEAQ (reference sequence). Deletions cut 0 bases from V and 4 bases from J, with 7 bases between. The chain's CDR3 is CASSLALSYNEQFF. The CDR3 DNA sequence: TGTGCCAGCAGCTTAGCGCTTAGTTACAATGAGCAGTTCTTC.

The genes are TRBV3-1 (or the pseudogene TRBV3-2) and TRBJ1-6, with D possibly being TRBD1 (5 bases). This CDR3 comprises 17 residues. Trimming pared 3 bases from V and 8 bases from J, leaving 20 bases between. Germline CDR1 is LGHDT and CDR2 is YNNKEL (reference sequence). The CDR3 DNA is TGTGCCAGCAGCCATCCGGGACGTAGGTTTGTGGATTCACCCCTCCACTTT. This codes for CASSHPGRRFVDSPLHF.

This clone was seen only a few times. Germline is not matched at one junction end, which may reflect a read error. The chain couples TRBV7-2 to TRBJ2-3; 10 bases fit TRBD1. Germline V lookup: CDR1 SGHTA, CDR2 FQGNSA. The CDR3 contains 14 residues. The CDR3, as DNA: TGTGCCAGCAGCTTAGCGACGGGACAGGGGTCGCTTTGTTTT. Protein product: CASSLATGQGSLCF. The whole variable domain, remainder taken from reference TRBV7-2 and TRBJ2-3, is GAGVSQSPSNKVTEKGKDVELRCDPISGHTALYWYRQSLGQGLEFLIYFQGNSAPDKSGLPSDRFSAERTGGSVSTLTIQRTQQEDSAVYLCASSLATGQGSLCFGPGTRLTVL.

V gene TRBV4-1 combines with J gene TRBJ2-1; D is unclear. Trimming cost V 2 bases and J 3 bases, with 11 bases left between them. This CDR3 has 15 amino acids. CDR1 is MGHRA and CDR2 is YSYEKL in the germline V gene. CDR3 nucleotide sequence: TGCGCCAGCAGCCAATTAGGGCGGCACTACAATGAGCAGTTCTTC. Protein: CASSQLGRHYNEQFF.

This clone showed up just once. The rearrangement links TRBV18 to TRBJ2-1, with D unresolved. There are 14 residues in the CDR3. CDR1 is KGHSH and CDR2 is LQKENI in the germline V gene. V lost 0 bases, J lost 1 base, and 4 bases lay in between. CDR3 sequence (DNA): TGTGCCAGCTCACCACCGAGGTCCTACAATGAGCAGTTCTTC. It translates to CASSPPRSYNEQFF.